This T cell receptor (beta chain) was sequenced for a study of PD-1 blockade in classical Hodgkin lymphoma. Overall study results and limits: The authors excluded patients who started nivolumab under 1 year after ASCT. CD4+ but not CD8+ TCR diversity rose significantly by C4D1.

The repertoire was sequenced with immunoSEQ multiplex PCR; TCRdb's copy has only in-frame clones and lacks some. The sample yields over 90,000 clones, approximately 92% seen once. Autologous stem cell transplantation was followed by relapse in every patient, and brentuximab vedotin exposure varied. A word on this clone: The antigen remains undetermined.

The V gene end was trimmed by 6 bases and the J gene end by 8 bases; junction bases not matched to a gene: 9. CDR3 length: 15 amino acids. Germline V gene sequence: CDR1 MDHEN, CDR2 SYDVKM. The sample here was peripheral blood mononuclear cells (PBMCs), taken before the second cycle of nivolumab. The V gene is TRBV28, the J gene TRBJ2-1, with 11 bases fitting TRBD2. The receptor comes from a human donor with classical Hodgkin lymphoma. CDR3 sequence reads: CASRQTSGRLYEQFF. CDR3 DNA: TGTGCCAGCAGGCAAACTAGCGGGAGACTATATGAGCAGTTCTTC.